This record concerns one TCR beta chain sequence. Its antigen is still unknown. Every subset had its genomic DNA shared out evenly among several immunoSEQ plates. This table comes from immunoSEQ multiplex PCR, and its TCRdb copy is limited to in-frame clones, with some not included. The sample records about 320,000 clones, 80% to 90% being singletons. Donors were healthy HIV-negative adults without recently reported acute infections or vaccinations. CDR1 is SEHNR, CDR2 FQNEAQ, per germline (reference sequence). This CDR3 comprises 14 residues. Trimming pared 6 bases from V and 4 bases from J, leaving 15 bases between. This entry is derived from a study of shared clonotypes between healthy human individuals. In the study overall: Each donor's CD8 memory used one plate, CD8 naive two, each CD4 subset three. The study's findings and limits: Deeper or shallower sequencing was expected to change how clonotypes are shared among donors.

The specimen sequenced was memory CD8+ T cells sorted from blood. Subset reported: CD45RO+ cells pooled with CCR7-negative TemRA cells. V and J are TRBV7-9 and TRBJ2-5; D ambiguous. The receptor's source is a man aged 18-30 years in good health. The CDR3 DNA reads TGTGCCAGCAGGCCCATACAGAACTCAGAGACCCAGTACTTC. It codes for CASRPIQNSETQYF.